This T cell receptor beta chain was captured in a study of B cell selection in AIRE deficiency. The germline CDR1 and CDR2 sequences are LNHDA and SQIVND (reference sequence). CDR3 length: 16 amino acids. The V gene end was trimmed by 4 bases and the J gene end by 11 bases; junction bases not matched to a gene: 14. The study, taken as a whole, reports: About a third of healthy-donor shared Treg TCRbeta sequences appeared in patient Tconv cells. CDR3s were shorter in shared Treg sequences, reflecting few non-templated nucleotide insertions. Only 9.3% of a few thousand shared Treg sequences were patient-specific; 30% to 40% healthy-specific.

CD4+CD127+ cells were sorted as the conventional CD4 T cells. Only in-frame clones appear in the TCRdb table, and some are missing; sequencing was by immunoSEQ multiplex PCR. In the table there are about 24,000 clones, about 96% of which are singletons. As regards this clone: The antigen remains unidentified.

Material: CD4+CD127+ conventional T cells sorted from PBMCs. This receptor was taken from a human donor in good health. The chain uses TRBV19 and TRBJ2-5; 12 nucleotides agree with TRBD2. This CDR3 reads CASSTTSGGLARNQYF. The CDR3 DNA is TGTGCCAGTAGTACGACTAGCGGGGGTCTCGCGAGGAATCAGTACTTC.